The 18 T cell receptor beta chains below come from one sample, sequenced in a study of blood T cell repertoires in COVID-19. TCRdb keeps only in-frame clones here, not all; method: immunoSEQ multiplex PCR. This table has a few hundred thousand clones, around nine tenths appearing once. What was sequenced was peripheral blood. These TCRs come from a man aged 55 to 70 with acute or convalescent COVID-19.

The CDR3 loop reads CASRQGQRYSNQPQHF. The CDR3, as DNA: TGTGCCAGCAGACAGGGACAGAGGTATAGCAATCAGCCCCAGCATTTT. The V call is TRBV7-8, the J call TRBJ1-5; 7 bases are shared with TRBD1. The CDR3 is 16 amino acids. From germline, CDR1 is SGHVS and CDR2 FQNEAQ. After removal of 6 bases from V and 0 bases from J, the junction contained 8 bases not matched to a gene.

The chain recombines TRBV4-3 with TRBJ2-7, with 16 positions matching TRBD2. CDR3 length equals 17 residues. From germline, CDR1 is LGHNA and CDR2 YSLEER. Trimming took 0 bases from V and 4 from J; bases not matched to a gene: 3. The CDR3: CASSQEGLAGGRYEQYF. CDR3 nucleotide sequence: TGCGCCAGCAGCCAAGAGGGACTAGCGGGGGGGCGGTACGAGCAGTACTTC.

For the CDR3, the DNA is TGTGCCAGCAATGGGGGGGCCGGGCATACGCAGTATTTT. Residues: CASNGGAGHTQYF. The chain has TRBV14 and TRBJ2-3, with TRBD2 as a possible D gene (7 bases). The V end was cut by 7 bases, the J end by 7 bases, with 15 bases between. The V gene's germline CDR1 is SGHDN and CDR2 FVKESK. The length of the CDR3 is 13 residues.

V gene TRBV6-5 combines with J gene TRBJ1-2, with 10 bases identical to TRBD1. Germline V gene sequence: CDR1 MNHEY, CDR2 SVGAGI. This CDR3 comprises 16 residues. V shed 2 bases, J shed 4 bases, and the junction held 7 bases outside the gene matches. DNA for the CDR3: TGTGCCAGCAGTTACAGGGGGGACAGGGGTGTCTATGGCTACACCTTC. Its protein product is CASSYRGDRGVYGYTF.

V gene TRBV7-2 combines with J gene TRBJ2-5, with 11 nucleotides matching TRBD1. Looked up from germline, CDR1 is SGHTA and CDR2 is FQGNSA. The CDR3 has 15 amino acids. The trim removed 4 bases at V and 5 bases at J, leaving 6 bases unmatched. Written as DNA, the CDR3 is TGTGCCAGCAGCTCGGGGGGACAGGGGGTGGAGACCCAGTACTTC. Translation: CASSSGGQGVETQYF.

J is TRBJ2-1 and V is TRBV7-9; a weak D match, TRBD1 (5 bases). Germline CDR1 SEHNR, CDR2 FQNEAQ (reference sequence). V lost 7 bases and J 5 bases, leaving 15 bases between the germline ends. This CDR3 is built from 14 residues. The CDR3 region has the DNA TGTGCCAGCATCCTAGGGGTTGAGAACAATGAGCAGTTCTTC. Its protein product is CASILGVENNEQFF.

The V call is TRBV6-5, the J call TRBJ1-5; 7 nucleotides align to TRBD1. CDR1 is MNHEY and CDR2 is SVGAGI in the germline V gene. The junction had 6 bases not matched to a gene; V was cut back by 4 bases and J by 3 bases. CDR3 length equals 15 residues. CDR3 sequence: CASSSRQGHNQPQHF. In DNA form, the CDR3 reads TGTGCCAGCAGTTCAAGACAGGGACACAATCAGCCCCAGCATTTT.

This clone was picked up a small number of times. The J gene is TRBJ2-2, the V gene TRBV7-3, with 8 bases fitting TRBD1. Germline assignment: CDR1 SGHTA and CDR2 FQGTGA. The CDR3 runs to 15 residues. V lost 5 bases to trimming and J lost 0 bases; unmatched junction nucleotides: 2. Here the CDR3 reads CASSRQGPNTGELFF. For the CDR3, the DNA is TGTGCCAGCAGCCGACAGGGGCCGAACACCGGGGAGCTGTTTTTT.

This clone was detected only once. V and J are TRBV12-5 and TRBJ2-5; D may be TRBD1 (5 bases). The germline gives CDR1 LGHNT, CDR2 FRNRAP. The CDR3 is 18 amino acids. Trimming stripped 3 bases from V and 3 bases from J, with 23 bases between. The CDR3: CASGLGIGRVGGEETQYF. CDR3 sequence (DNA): TGTGCTAGTGGTTTAGGAATTGGCAGGGTCGGTGGGGAAGAGACCCAGTACTTC.

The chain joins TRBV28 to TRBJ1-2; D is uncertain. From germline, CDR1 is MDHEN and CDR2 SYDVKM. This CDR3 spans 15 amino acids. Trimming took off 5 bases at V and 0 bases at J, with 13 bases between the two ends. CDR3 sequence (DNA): TGTGCCAGCAGTCCCAACACACGTCCTAACTATGGCTACACCTTC. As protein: CASSPNTRPNYGYTF.

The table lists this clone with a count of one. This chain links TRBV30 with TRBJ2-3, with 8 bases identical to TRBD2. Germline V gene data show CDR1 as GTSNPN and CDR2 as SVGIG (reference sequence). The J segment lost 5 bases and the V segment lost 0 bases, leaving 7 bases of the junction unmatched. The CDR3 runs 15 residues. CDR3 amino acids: CAWSVGSGVGDTQYF. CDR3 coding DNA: TGTGCCTGGAGTGTAGGTAGCGGGGTTGGAGATACGCAGTATTTT.

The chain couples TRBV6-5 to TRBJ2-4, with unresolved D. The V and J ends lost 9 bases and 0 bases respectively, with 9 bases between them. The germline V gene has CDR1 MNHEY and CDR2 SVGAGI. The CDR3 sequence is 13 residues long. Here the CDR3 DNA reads TGTGCCAGTCGTTCTCTAGCCAAAAACATTCAGTACTTC. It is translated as CASRSLAKNIQYF.

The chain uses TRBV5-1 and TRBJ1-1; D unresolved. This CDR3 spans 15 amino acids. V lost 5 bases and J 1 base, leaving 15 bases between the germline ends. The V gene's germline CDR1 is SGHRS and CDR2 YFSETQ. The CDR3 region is CASRSGWGANTEAFF. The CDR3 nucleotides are TGCGCCAGCAGGTCCGGATGGGGAGCGAACACTGAAGCTTTCTTT.

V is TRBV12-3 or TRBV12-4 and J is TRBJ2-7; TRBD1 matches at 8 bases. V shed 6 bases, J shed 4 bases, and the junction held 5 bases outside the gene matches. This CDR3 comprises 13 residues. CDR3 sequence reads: CASRKDRAYEQYF. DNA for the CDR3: TGTGCCAGCAGAAAGGACAGGGCATACGAGCAGTACTTC.

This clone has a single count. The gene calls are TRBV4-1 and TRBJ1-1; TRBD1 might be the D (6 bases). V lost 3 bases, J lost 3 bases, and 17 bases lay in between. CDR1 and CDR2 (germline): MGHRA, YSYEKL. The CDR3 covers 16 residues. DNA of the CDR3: TGCGCCAGCAGCCAGCTACAGGGTATCCCTTACACTGAAGCTTTCTTT. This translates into CASSQLQGIPYTEAFF.

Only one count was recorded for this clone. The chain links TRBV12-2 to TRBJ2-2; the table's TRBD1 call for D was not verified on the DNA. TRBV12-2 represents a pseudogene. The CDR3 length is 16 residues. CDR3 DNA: TGTGCAAGTCGCCCGGGGACAGGGTGGAACACCGGGGAGCTGTTTTTT. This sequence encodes CASRPGTGWNTGELFF.

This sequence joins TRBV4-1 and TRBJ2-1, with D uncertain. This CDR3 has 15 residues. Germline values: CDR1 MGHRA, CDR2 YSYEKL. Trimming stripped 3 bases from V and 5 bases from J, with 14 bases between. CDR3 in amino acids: CASSHLVGDNNEQFF. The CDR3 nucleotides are TGCGCCAGCAGCCATCTGGTTGGAGATAACAATGAGCAGTTCTTC.

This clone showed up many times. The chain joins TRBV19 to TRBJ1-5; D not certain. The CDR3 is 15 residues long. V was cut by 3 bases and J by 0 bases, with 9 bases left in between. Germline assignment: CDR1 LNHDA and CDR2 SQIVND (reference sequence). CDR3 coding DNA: TGTGCCAGTAGTATGGCAGGTAATAGCAATCAGCCCCAGCATTTT. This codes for CASSMAGNSNQPQHF. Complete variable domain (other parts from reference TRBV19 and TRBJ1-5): DGGITQSPKYLFRKEGQNVTLSCEQNLNHDAMYWYRQDPGQGLRLIYYSQIVNDFQKGDIAEGYSVSREKKESFPLTVTSAQKNPTAFYLCASSMAGNSNQPQHFGDGTRLSIL.